This TCR beta chain was recovered during a study of CD8+CD57+ T cells in acquired aplastic anemia. Genomic DNA served as template for TCR beta VDJ and CDR3 profiling. Using its own MiXCR run on the reads, TCRdb lists one record per CDR3 protein. The table lists over 100,000 distinct CDR3 sequences, roughly 40% of them singletons, with 8% to 8.5% in the top ten. This clonotype was counted many times. With 8 bases clipped from V and 5 bases from J, the junction kept 3 bases outside the gene matches. There are 12 residues in the CDR3. Germline loops: CDR1 GTSNPN, CDR2 SVGIG (reference sequence). The rearrangement links TRBV30 to TRBJ1-6; TRBD1 aligns across 7 bases. The TCR was taken from a human donor in good health, serving as a control. Sequencing was performed on sorted CD4+, CD8+, or CD8+CD57+ T cells (not recorded which) from PBMCs. CDR3 sequence: CATGVNNSPLHF. For the CDR3, the DNA is TGTGCCACAGGGGTTAATAATTCACCCCTCCACTTT.